The 3 T cell receptor beta chains reported below all come from one sample, sequenced in a study of blood T cell repertoires in COVID-19. The repertoire was sequenced with immunoSEQ multiplex PCR; TCRdb's copy has only in-frame clones and lacks some. Of around 46,000 clones listed, around 79% are singletons. Sequenced: peripheral blood. Receptor source: a human donor with active or convalescent COVID-19. The donor label of this sample is uncertain.

This sequence joins TRBV3-1 (or the pseudogene TRBV3-2) and TRBJ1-2; 9 nucleotides agree with TRBD1. Germline CDR1 is LGHDT and CDR2 is YNNKEL (reference sequence). Germline trimming cut 0 bases from V and 8 bases from J; bases unmatched to any gene: 7. The length of the CDR3 is 15 residues. The CDR3 nucleotides are TGTGCCAGCAGCCAAGAGATCCTGACAGGGGGAGGCTACACCTTC. It translates to CASSQEILTGGGYTF.

V and J are TRBV14 and TRBJ2-1; TRBD2 matches 12 bases. The V gene's germline CDR1 is SGHDN and CDR2 FVKESK. V gave up 5 bases and J gave up 9 bases; unmatched junction bases: 14. The CDR3 runs 17 residues. CDR3 residues: CASSWASGRAIRFEQFF. The CDR3 DNA follows: TGTGCCAGCAGCTGGGCTAGCGGGAGGGCCATAAGGTTTGAGCAGTTCTTC.

This chain links TRBV29-1 with TRBJ1-2; the D is unclear. V lost 5 bases and J lost 6, with 25 bases in between. The CDR3 runs to 16 residues. Per the germline V gene, CDR1 is SQVTM and CDR2 is ANQGSEA. The CDR3 DNA reads TGCAGCGTTCTTCCCGCCCCGGGAGGCCACGGGCATGGCTACACCTTC. This encodes CSVLPAPGGHGHGYTF.